This is a list of T cell receptor beta chains from one sample in a study of identical twins. TCRdb reanalysed the 5' RACE reads using MiXCR and keeps one entry per CDR3 protein. The sample lists around 1.7 million distinct CDR3 sequences, roughly a third seen once, with about 0.3% in the top ten. Sequencing input: cord blood. Receptors originate from a newborn girl in good health. Both conserved end residues are part of each CDR3. D genes are given only for firm matches.

TRBJ2-5	14	TRBD2	TRBV27	CASSLYWGGETQYF
TRBJ1-4	15	TRBD1	TRBV12-3/TRBV12-4	CASSFLQTGRGKLFF
TRBJ2-7	15	TRBD1	TRBV5-1	CASSLTQGESYEQYF
TRBJ2-2	15	TRBD1	TRBV7-9	CASSFRTGRTGELFF
TRBJ1-2	13	NA	TRBV12-3/TRBV12-4	CASSWEDDYGYTF
TRBJ2-7	15	TRBD2	TRBV5-1	CASSLSLAGYYEQYF
TRBJ1-2	12	NA	TRBV29-1	CSVARQSYGYTF
TRBJ1-2	14	NA	TRBV18	CASSPLDSNYGYTF
TRBJ2-4	16	NA	TRBV6-5	CASSKDSNLAKNIQYF
TRBJ2-7	15	TRBD2	TRBV29-1	CSVEGLAGSSYEQYF
TRBJ2-7	16	TRBD1	TRBV10-3	CAISESIGTGIYEQYF
TRBJ2-7	14	NA	TRBV25-1	CASSEGGRSYEQYF
TRBJ1-4	14	NA	TRBV12-3/TRBV12-4	CASSIRRVGEKLFF
TRBJ2-3	16	TRBD2	TRBV24-1	CATSEGTSDRTDTQYF
TRBJ1-1	13	NA	TRBV6-5	CASSYRRNTEAFF
TRBJ2-1	15	NA	TRBV4-1	CASSRLGLRGDEQFF
TRBJ2-1	15	NA	TRBV5-1	CASSWPDSTHNEQFF
TRBJ2-7	14	NA	TRBV15	CATSRDPASDEQYF
TRBJ2-5	16	TRBD2	TRBV15	CATSSTSGSSRNEQYF
TRBJ2-7	14	NA	TRBV29-1	CSVGLSGRVYEQYF
TRBJ1-2	13	NA	TRBV20-1	CSARDPKVYGYTF
TRBJ2-1	16	TRBD2	TRBV7-9	CASSLAGGTFYNEQFF
TRBJ1-6	13	NA	TRBV10-3	CAIRGPLNSPLHF
TRBJ1-2	13	NA	TRBV29-1	CSAPGDTSYGYTF
TRBJ2-5	15	TRBD2	TRBV20-1	CSARGPYSSGETQYF
TRBJ2-7	15	NA	TRBV29-1	CSVEETAGRGYEQYF
TRBJ2-5	15	NA	TRBV20-1	CSARGGPNIYNEQYF
TRBJ1-2	12	NA	TRBV19	CASIGDGGGYTF
TRBJ2-3	14	NA	TRBV20-1	CSGSPGPSTDTQYF
TRBJ2-7	15	TRBD2	TRBV7-2	CASSWSSGRSYEQYF
NA	22	TRBD2	TRBV12-3/TRBV12-4	CASSFRYNTGTSGRTGSYEQYF